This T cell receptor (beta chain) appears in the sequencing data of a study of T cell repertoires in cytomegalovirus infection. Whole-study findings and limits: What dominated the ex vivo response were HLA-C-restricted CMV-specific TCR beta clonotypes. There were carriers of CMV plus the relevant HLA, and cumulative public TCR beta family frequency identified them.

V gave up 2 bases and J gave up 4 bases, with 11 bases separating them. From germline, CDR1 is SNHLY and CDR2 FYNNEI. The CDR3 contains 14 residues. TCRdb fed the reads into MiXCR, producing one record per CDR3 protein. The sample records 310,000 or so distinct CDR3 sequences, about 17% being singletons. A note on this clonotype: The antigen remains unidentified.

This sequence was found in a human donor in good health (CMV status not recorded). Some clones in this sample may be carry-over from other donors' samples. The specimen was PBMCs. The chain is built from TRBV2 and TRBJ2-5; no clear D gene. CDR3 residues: CASSESWVGETQYF. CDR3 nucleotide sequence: TGTGCCAGCAGTGAATCCTGGGTGGGAGAGACCCAGTACTTC.